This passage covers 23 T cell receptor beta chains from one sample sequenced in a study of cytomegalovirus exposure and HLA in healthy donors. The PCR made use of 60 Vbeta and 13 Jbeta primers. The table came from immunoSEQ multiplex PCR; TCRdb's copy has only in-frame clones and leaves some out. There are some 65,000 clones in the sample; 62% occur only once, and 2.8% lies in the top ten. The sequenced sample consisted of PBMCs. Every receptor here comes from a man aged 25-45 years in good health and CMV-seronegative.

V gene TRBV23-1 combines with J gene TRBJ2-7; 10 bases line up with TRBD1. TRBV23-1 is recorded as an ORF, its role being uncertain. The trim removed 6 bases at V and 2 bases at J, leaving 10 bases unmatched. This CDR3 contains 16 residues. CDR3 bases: TGCGCCAGCAGACCTTTTAGGACAGGGGGTACCTACGAGCAGTACTTC. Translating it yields CASRPFRTGGTYEQYF.

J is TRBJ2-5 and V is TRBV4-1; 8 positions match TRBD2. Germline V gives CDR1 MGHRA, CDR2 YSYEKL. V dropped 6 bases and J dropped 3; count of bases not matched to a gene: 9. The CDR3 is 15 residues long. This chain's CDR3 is CASSPAGELEETQYF. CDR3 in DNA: TGCGCCAGCAGTCCAGCGGGGGAACTCGAAGAGACCCAGTACTTC.

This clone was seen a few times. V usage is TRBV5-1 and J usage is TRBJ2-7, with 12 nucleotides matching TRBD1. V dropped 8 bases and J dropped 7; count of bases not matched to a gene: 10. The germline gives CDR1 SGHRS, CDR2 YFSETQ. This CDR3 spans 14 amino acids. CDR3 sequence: CASAPGQGAEEQYF. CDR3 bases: TGCGCCAGTGCTCCGGGACAGGGGGCGGAGGAGCAGTACTTC.

In DNA, the CDR3 is TGTGCCAGCAGTCAACAGGGGAATGGTTCACCCCTCCACTTT. Translation gives CASSQQGNGSPLHF. The rearrangement joins TRBV6-5 to TRBJ1-6; 7 bases align to TRBD1. This CDR3 is built from 14 residues. Germline CDR1 is MNHEY and CDR2 is SVGAGI. The V gene end was trimmed by 5 bases and the J gene end by 9 bases; junction bases not matched to a gene: 7.

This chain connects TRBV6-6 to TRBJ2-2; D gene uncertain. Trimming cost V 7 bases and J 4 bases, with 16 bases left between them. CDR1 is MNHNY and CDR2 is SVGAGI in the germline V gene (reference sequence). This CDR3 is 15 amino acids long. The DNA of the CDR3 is TGTGCCAGCACCCAGGTAAACCTGGGCACCGGGGAGCTGTTTTTT. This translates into CASTQVNLGTGELFF.

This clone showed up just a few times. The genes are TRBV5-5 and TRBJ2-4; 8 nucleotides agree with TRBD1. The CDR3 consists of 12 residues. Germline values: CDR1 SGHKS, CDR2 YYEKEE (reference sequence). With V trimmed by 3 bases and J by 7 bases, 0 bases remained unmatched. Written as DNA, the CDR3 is TGTGCCAGCAGCTGGACAGGGAACATTCAGTACTTC. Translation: CASSWTGNIQYF.

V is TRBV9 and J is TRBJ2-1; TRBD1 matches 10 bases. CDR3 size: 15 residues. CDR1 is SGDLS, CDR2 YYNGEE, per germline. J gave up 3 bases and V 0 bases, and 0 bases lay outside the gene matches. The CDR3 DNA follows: TGTGCCAGCAGCGTAGGGGACAGGGGCTACAATGAGCAGTTCTTC. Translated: CASSVGDRGYNEQFF.

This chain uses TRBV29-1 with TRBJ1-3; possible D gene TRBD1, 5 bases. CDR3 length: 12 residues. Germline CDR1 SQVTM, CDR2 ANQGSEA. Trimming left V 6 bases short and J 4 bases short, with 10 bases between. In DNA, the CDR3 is TGCAGCGTAGATACAGGAGGAAACACCATATATTTT. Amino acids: CSVDTGGNTIYF.

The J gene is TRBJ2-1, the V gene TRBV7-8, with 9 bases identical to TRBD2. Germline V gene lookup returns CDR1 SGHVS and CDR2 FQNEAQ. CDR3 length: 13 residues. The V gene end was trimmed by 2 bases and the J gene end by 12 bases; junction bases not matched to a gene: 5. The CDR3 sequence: CASSLLAGGRQFF. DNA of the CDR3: TGTGCCAGCAGCTTACTCGCGGGGGGGCGGCAGTTCTTC. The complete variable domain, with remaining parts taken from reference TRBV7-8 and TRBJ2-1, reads GAGVSQSPRYKVAKRGQDVALRCDPISGHVSLFWYQQALGQGPEFLTYFQNEAQLDKSGLPSDRFFAERPEGSVSTLKIQRTQQEDSAVYLCASSLLAGGRQFFGPGTRLTVL.

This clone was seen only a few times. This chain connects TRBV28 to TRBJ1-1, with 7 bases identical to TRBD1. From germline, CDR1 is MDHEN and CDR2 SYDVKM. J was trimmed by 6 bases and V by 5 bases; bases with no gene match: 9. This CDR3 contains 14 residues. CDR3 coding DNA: TGTGCCAGCAGTATACAGGGGCCTATTGCTGAAGCTTTCTTT. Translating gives CASSIQGPIAEAFF.

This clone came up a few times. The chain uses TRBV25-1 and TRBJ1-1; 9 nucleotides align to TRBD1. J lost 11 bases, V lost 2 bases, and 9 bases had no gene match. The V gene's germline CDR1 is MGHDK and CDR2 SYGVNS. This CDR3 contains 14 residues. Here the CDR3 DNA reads TGTGCCAGCAGTGAAATCTGGGACAGGGCTGGCGCTTTCTTT. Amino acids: CASSEIWDRAGAFF.

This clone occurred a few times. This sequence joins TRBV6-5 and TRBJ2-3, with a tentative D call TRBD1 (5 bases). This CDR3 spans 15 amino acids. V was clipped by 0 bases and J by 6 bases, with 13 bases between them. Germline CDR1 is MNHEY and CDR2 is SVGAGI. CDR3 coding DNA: TGTGCCAGCAGTTACTCTGGGGCTCTTTCGGATACGCAGTATTTT. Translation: CASSYSGALSDTQYF.

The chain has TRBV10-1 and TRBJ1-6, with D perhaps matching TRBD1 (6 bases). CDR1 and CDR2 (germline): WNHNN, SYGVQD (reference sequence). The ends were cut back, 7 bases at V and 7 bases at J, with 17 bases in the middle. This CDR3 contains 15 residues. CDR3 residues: CASKGRRRGNSPLHF. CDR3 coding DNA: TGCGCCAGCAAAGGGCGGCGCAGGGGAAATTCACCCCTCCACTTT.

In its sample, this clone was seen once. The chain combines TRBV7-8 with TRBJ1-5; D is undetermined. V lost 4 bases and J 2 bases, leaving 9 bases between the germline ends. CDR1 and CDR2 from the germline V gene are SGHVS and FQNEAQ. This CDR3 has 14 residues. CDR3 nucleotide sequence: TGTGCCAGCAGCTCGACTACGCGCAATCAGCCCCAGCATTTT. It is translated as CASSSTTRNQPQHF.

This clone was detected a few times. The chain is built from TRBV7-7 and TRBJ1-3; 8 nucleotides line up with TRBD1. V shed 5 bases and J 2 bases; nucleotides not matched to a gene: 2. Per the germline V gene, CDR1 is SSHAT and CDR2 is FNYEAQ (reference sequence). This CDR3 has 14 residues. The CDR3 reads CASSPDRAGNTIYF. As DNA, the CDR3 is TGTGCCAGCAGCCCGGACAGGGCTGGAAACACCATATATTTT.

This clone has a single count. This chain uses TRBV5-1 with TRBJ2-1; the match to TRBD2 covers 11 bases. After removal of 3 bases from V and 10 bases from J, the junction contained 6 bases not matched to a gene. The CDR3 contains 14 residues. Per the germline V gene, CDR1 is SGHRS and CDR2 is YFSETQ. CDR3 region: CASSWMTSGEEQFF. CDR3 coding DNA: TGCGCCAGCAGCTGGATGACTAGCGGGGAAGAGCAGTTCTTC.

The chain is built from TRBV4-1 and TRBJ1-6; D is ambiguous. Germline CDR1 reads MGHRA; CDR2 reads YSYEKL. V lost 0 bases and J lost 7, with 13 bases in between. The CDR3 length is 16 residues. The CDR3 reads CASSQEEEDPNSPLHF. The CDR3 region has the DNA TGCGCCAGCAGCCAAGAGGAGGAGGATCCAAATTCACCCCTCCACTTT.

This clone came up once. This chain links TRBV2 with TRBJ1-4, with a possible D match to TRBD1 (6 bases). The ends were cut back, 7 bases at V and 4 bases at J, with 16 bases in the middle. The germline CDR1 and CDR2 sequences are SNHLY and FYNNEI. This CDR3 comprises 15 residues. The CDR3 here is CASMGAPGYNEKLFF. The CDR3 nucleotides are TGTGCCAGCATGGGGGCCCCGGGATATAATGAAAAACTGTTTTTT.

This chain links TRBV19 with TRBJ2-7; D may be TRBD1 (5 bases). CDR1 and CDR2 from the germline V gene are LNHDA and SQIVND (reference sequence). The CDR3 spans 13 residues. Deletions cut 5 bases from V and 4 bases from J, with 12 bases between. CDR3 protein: CASSPQALYEQYF. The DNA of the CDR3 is TGTGCCAGTAGTCCACAGGCATTATACGAGCAGTACTTC.

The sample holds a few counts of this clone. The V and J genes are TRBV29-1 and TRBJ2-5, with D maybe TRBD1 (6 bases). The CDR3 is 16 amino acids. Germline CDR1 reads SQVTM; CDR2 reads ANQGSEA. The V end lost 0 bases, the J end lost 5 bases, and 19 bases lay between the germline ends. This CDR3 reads CSVEDLIGQPRETQYF. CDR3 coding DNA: TGCAGCGTTGAAGATCTGATAGGACAGCCTCGGGAGACCCAGTACTTC.

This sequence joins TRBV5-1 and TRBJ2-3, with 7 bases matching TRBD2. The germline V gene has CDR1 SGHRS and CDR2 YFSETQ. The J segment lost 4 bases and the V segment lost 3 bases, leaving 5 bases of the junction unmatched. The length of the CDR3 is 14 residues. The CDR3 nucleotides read TGCGCCAGCAGCTCCGAGCGGGACGCAGATACGCAGTATTTT. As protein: CASSSERDADTQYF.

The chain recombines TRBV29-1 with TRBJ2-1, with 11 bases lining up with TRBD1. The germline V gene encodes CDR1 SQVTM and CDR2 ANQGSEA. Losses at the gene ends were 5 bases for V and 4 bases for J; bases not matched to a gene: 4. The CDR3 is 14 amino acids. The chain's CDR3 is CSVPDRGRYNEQFF. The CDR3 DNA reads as TGCAGCGTTCCGGACAGGGGGCGGTACAATGAGCAGTTCTTC.

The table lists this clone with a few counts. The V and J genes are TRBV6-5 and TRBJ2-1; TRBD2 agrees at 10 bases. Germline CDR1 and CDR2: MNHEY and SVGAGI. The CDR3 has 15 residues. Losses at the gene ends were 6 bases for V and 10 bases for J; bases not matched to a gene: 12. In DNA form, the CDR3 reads TGTGCCAGCAGGGGCACACTAGCGGGGTCGTGGGAGCAGTTCTTC. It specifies CASRGTLAGSWEQFF.